This TCR beta chain is drawn from a study of cytomegalovirus exposure and HLA in healthy donors. The wider study: Among a few hundred genotyped donors, approximately 80% fell in the Caucasian-associated ancestry cluster.

The PCR had 60 Vbeta and 13 Jbeta primers. Assay: immunoSEQ multiplex PCR; the TCRdb copy retains only in-frame clones and omits some. The repertoire includes 150,000 or so clones, 65% to 80% of them detected once, and roughly 2% sits in the top ten. General study results and limits: Reports indicated that the classifier achieved high specificity and sensitivity in diagnosing cytomegalovirus status. The records held CMV serostatus as the only immune exposure information.

A word on this clone: Its antigen remains unknown.

The origin of this receptor is a female donor in good health and CMV-seronegative. Input material: PBMCs.

The CDR3 spells CASSLVGAMKGILPETQYF. CDR3 DNA sequence: TGTGCCAGCAGCTTGGTTGGGGCAATGAAGGGGATCCTGCCGGAGACCCAGTACTTC. The chain carries TRBV5-4 and TRBJ2-5; possible D gene TRBD1, 5 bases. Between the trimmed V and J ends, which lost 0 bases and 5 bases, there was a span of 26 bases. Germline V gene sequence: CDR1 SGHNT, CDR2 YYREEE (reference sequence). The CDR3 has 19 amino acids.